The 22 T cell receptor beta chains below were found in one sample sequenced in a study of blood T cells in healthy people across ages. It was with a sample-barcoded 5' primer and a J-beta primer mix that a second PCR of roughly 6 to 12 cycles was run. TCRdb independently ran MiXCR on the 5' RACE reads; one entry per CDR3 protein. The sample has hundreds of thousands of distinct CDR3 sequences; less than 80% are singletons. The sequenced material came from blood. These receptor sequences come from a man aged 25-40 years in good health.

In this sample, this clonotype turned up a few times. This sequence joins TRBV7-8 and TRBJ2-5, with 11 bases that match TRBD2. Trimming took 7 bases from V and 4 from J; bases not matched to a gene: 17. Germline V gene data show CDR1 as SGHVS and CDR2 as FQNEAQ. The length of the CDR3 is 18 residues. The CDR3 protein is CASNQPGLAAPARETQYF. CDR3 DNA sequence: TGTGCCAGCAACCAACCGGGACTAGCGGCACCCGCGAGAGAGACCCAGTACTTC.

This chain links TRBV6-2 or TRBV6-3 with TRBJ2-3; 13 bases match TRBD2. The germline V gene encodes CDR1 MNHEY and CDR2 SVGEGT. The CDR3 covers 16 residues. Unmatched junction bases numbered 4, after V lost 6 bases and J lost 1 base. The CDR3 coding sequence is TGTGCCAGCAGGGGACTAGCGGGGAGACGCACAGATACGCAGTATTTT. Its protein product is CASRGLAGRRTDTQYF.

This clonotype was recorded many times. The genes are TRBV5-1 and TRBJ2-1; 9 positions match TRBD2. With V trimmed by 0 bases and J by 5 bases, 6 bases remained unmatched. The CDR3 is made up of 16 amino acids. Per germline, CDR1 SGHRS and CDR2 YFSETQ. The CDR3 nucleotides read TGCGCCAGCAGCTTGGATGCCAGCGGGGGGCACAATGAGCAGTTCTTC. Protein: CASSLDASGGHNEQFF.

The chain is built from TRBV15 and TRBJ2-1, with 9 bases lining up with TRBD2. Germline lookup yields CDR1 LNHNV and CDR2 YYDKDF (reference sequence). This CDR3 is 19 amino acids long. The V gene end was trimmed by 1 base and the J gene end by 4 bases; junction bases not matched to a gene: 14. CDR3 DNA: TGTGCCACCAGCAGAGTCGGACTTGCGGGGGGGATGAAATACAATGAGCAGTTCTTC. Its protein is CATSRVGLAGGMKYNEQFF.

This chain uses TRBV7-9 with TRBJ2-5; no clear D. Germline V lookup: CDR1 SEHNR, CDR2 FQNEAQ (reference sequence). This CDR3 is built from 14 residues. Trimming took 2 bases from V and 2 from J, leaving 9 bases between them. CDR3: CASSLSVSQETQYF. CDR3 coding DNA: TGTGCCAGCAGCTTATCGGTCAGTCAAGAGACCCAGTACTTC. Looking up the rest from reference TRBV7-9 and TRBJ2-5 gives the full variable domain: DTGVSQNPRHKITKRGQNVTFRCDPISEHNRLYWYRQTLGQGPEFLTYFQNEAQLEKSRLLSDRFSAERPKGSFSTLEIQRTEQGDSAMYLCASSLSVSQETQYFGPGTRLLVL.

This clonotype came up once. V usage is TRBV6-5 and J usage is TRBJ1-4; the D gene is possibly TRBD1 (5 bases). V lost 2 bases to trimming and J lost 4 bases, with 5 bases between them. The germline V gene has CDR1 MNHEY and CDR2 SVGAGI. The CDR3 is 13 amino acids. The CDR3 DNA sequence: TGTGCCAGCAGTTACGGGGGTAATGAAAAACTGTTTTTT. It yields the protein CASSYGGNEKLFF.

The chain employs TRBV4-3 and TRBJ2-1, with D perhaps matching TRBD2 (5 bases). The CDR3 consists of 15 residues. Germline-derived CDR1 and CDR2 are LGHNA and YSLEER. Trimming stripped 6 bases from V and 0 bases from J, with 12 bases between. This CDR3 reads CASRAGRSSYNEQFF. CDR3 sequence (DNA): TGCGCCAGCAGGGCGGGCAGAAGCTCCTACAATGAGCAGTTCTTC.

This chain joins TRBV24-1 and TRBJ2-1; TRBD1 agrees at 7 bases. The CDR3 extends over 14 amino acids. Trimming took 10 bases from V and 2 from J; bases not matched to a gene: 7. Germline V gives CDR1 KGHDR, CDR2 SFDVKD. CDR3 in DNA: TGTGCCACTTCGATACAGGGGCCCTACAATGAGCAGTTCTTC. Translating gives CATSIQGPYNEQFF.

V usage is TRBV2 and J usage is TRBJ2-2, with D perhaps matching TRBD2 (5 bases). Germline CDR1 and CDR2: SNHLY and FYNNEI. V was clipped by 9 bases and J by 0 bases, with 17 bases between them. There are 16 residues in the CDR3. In nucleotides, the CDR3 is TGTGCCAGTTATTCTTTCCAGAGGGCGAACACCGGGGAGCTGTTTTTT. This sequence encodes CASYSFQRANTGELFF.

With respect to this clonotype: One junction end does not reproduce the germline sequence, and a read error may be involved. The rearrangement joins TRBV12-3 or TRBV12-4 to TRBJ1-4; maybe TRBD1 (6 bases). The CDR3 has 13 amino acids. CDR3 in DNA: TGTGCCAGCAGTCAACAGGGAAATGGAAAACTGTTTTTT. This codes for CASSQQGNGKLFF.

V and J are TRBV15 and TRBJ2-3; maybe TRBD2 (5 bases). Germline V gene sequence: CDR1 LNHNV, CDR2 YYDKDF (reference sequence). V lost 5 bases and J lost 4, with 13 bases in between. This CDR3 has 14 amino acids. CDR3 DNA sequence: TGTGCCACCAGCCCCCGAGGGAGAGCAGATACGCAGTATTTT. Protein sequence: CATSPRGRADTQYF.

The table lists this clonotype with many counts. The chain uses TRBV3-1 and TRBJ2-5; 8 nucleotides line up with TRBD2. CDR1 and CDR2 from the germline V gene are LGHDT and YNNKEL (reference sequence). V lost 4 bases, J lost 4 bases, and 8 bases stayed unmatched. This CDR3 spans 15 amino acids. CDR3 coding DNA: TGTGCCAGCAGCCTCGGGACTAGTGTGGCAGAGACCCAGTACTTC. It specifies CASSLGTSVAETQYF.

This clonotype appeared a few times. V is TRBV5-6 and J is TRBJ2-5, with D perhaps TRBD1 (6 bases). The J call may be mistaken, given a closer DNA end match to TRBJ2-7. The CDR3 covers 15 residues. The germline gives CDR1 SGHDT, CDR2 YYEEEE. Written as DNA, the CDR3 is TGTGCCAGCAGCTTTTGGGACAAGCGGTTTTACGAGCAGTACTTC. Amino acid sequence: CASSFWDKRFYEQYF.

The rearrangement links TRBV29-1 to TRBJ2-1, with D possibly matching TRBD2 (6 bases). Germline loops: CDR1 SQVTM, CDR2 ANQGSEA. Trimming pared 8 bases from V and 8 bases from J, leaving 22 bases between. The CDR3 extends over 14 amino acids. The CDR3 protein is CSHGGGPPNHEQFF. In DNA, the CDR3 is TGCAGCCACGGGGGAGGCCCCCCCAATCATGAGCAGTTCTTC.

The V gene is TRBV9, the J gene TRBJ2-1; 8 nucleotides align to TRBD2. With 4 bases clipped from V and 6 bases from J, the junction kept 9 bases outside the gene matches. The germline V gene has CDR1 SGDLS and CDR2 YYNGEE. CDR3 length: 15 amino acids. The CDR3 nucleotides read TGTGCCAGCAGCACTACCGGGGGGGTTTTCAATGAGCAGTTCTTC. Its translation: CASSTTGGVFNEQFF.

This chain connects TRBV12-3 or TRBV12-4 to TRBJ2-1, with D perhaps TRBD2 (6 bases). This CDR3 has 16 residues. Between the trimmed V and J ends, which lost 2 bases and 9 bases, there was a span of 20 bases. As DNA, the CDR3 is TGTGCCAGCAGTTTATCGCGGGAACCCGGCTTGACTGAGCAGTTCTTC. It codes for CASSLSREPGLTEQFF.

The chain recombines TRBV28 with TRBJ2-3; the D is unclear. Trimming stripped 3 bases from V and 5 bases from J, with 9 bases between. Per germline, CDR1 MDHEN and CDR2 SYDVKM. This CDR3 has 13 residues. As DNA, the CDR3 is TGTGCCAGCAGTTTCAACAGATTAGATACGCAGTATTTT. It translates to CASSFNRLDTQYF.

The chain links TRBV9 to TRBJ2-1, with TRBD1 matching over 7 bases. This CDR3 has 13 amino acids. Germline CDR1 SGDLS, CDR2 YYNGEE. J lost 4 bases, V lost 10 bases, and 8 bases had no gene match. The CDR3 DNA follows: TGTGCCTCGGGACAGATTAATTACAATGAGCAGTTCTTC. Translation: CASGQINYNEQFF.

The rearrangement joins TRBV9 to TRBJ1-1; maybe TRBD1 (5 bases). Germline loops: CDR1 SGDLS, CDR2 YYNGEE. V lost 0 bases and J lost 5, with 14 bases in between. The CDR3 has 15 amino acids. The CDR3 bases are TGTGCCAGCAGCGTAGTTGCCAGGGAGCCGACTGAAGCTTTCTTT. It is translated as CASSVVAREPTEAFF.

This clonotype turned up a few times. The chain joins TRBV6-6 to TRBJ1-1, with D possibly matching TRBD1 (5 bases). Trimming pared 2 bases from V and 4 bases from J, leaving 14 bases between. The germline gives CDR1 MNHNY, CDR2 SVGAGI (reference sequence). This CDR3 is 15 amino acids long. This chain's CDR3 is CASSYGIMGGTEAFF. In DNA, the CDR3 is TGTGCCAGCAGTTACGGAATTATGGGGGGCACTGAAGCTTTCTTT.

CDR3 protein: CASSLTTPYNEQFF. The CDR3 DNA follows: TGTGCCAGCAGTTTGACTACCCCCTACAATGAGCAGTTCTTC. The chain employs TRBV27 and TRBJ2-1, with D perhaps matching TRBD2 (5 bases). The CDR3 spans 14 residues. V shed 3 bases and J shed 2 bases, with 8 bases lying between them. Germline CDR1 is MNHEY and CDR2 is SMNVEV (reference sequence).

This clonotype was recorded a few times. This sequence joins TRBV20-1 and TRBJ2-1; unclear D gene. Trimming shortened V by 3 bases and J by 0 bases, and 12 bases separated the two germline ends. The CDR3 is made up of 15 amino acids. Looked up from germline, CDR1 is DFQATT and CDR2 is SNEGSKA (reference sequence). The CDR3 protein is CSARVGGPSYNEQFF. The CDR3 DNA reads as TGCAGTGCTAGGGTTGGCGGCCCCTCCTACAATGAGCAGTTCTTC.